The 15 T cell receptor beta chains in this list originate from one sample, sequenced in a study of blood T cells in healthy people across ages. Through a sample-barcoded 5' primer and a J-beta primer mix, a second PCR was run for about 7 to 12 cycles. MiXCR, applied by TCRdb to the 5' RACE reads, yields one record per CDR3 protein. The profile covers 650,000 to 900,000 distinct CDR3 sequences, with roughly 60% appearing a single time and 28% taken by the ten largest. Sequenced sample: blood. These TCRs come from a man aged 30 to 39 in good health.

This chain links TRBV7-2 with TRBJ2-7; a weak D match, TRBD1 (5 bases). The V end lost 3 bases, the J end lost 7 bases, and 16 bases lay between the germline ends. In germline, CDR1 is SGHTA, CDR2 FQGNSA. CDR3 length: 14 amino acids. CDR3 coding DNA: TGTGCCAGCAGCTTCCTAGGGGATTCCAATGAGCAGTACTTC. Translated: CASSFLGDSNEQYF.

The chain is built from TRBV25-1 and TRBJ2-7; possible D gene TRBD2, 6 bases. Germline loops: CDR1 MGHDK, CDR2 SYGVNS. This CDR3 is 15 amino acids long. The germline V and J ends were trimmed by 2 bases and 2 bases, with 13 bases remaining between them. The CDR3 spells CASSEGIADTYEQYF. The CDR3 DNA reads TGTGCCAGCAGTGAAGGGATAGCGGATACCTACGAGCAGTACTTC.

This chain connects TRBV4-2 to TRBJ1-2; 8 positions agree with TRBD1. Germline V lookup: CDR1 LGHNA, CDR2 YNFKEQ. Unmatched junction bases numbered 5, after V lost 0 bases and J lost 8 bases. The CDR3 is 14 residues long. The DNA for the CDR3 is TGTGCCAGCAGCCAAGAGGACAGGGTGGGGGGCTACACCTTC. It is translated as CASSQEDRVGGYTF.

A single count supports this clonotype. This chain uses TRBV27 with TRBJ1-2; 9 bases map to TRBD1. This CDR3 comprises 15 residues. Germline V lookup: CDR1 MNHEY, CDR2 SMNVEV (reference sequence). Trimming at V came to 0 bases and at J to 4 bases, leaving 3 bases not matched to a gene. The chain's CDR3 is CASSLSDRGGYGYTF. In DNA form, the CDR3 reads TGTGCCAGCAGTTTATCGGACAGGGGAGGCTATGGCTACACCTTC.

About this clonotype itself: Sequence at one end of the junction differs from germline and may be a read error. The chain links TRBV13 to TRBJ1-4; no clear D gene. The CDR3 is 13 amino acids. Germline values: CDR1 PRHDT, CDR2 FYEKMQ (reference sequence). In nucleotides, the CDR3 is TGTGCCAGCAGCGTAGGGTTAAGTGAAAAACTGTTTTTT. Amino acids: CASSVGLSEKLFF.

The CDR3 DNA is TGTGCCAGCAGTTACTCCAGTAATTCACCCCTCCACTTT. Translated: CASSYSSNSPLHF. J is TRBJ1-6 and V is TRBV6-2 or TRBV6-3; D is undetermined. This CDR3 comprises 13 residues. Trimming took 0 bases from V and 6 from J, leaving 3 bases between them. CDR1 is MNHEY and CDR2 is SVGEGT in the germline V gene.

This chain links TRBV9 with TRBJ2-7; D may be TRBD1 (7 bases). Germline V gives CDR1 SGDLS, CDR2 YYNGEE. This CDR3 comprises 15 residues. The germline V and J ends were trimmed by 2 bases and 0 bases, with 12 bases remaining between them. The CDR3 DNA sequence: TGTGCCAGCAGCGTTGGAGGGACAGCCTCCTACGAGCAGTACTTC. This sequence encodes CASSVGGTASYEQYF.

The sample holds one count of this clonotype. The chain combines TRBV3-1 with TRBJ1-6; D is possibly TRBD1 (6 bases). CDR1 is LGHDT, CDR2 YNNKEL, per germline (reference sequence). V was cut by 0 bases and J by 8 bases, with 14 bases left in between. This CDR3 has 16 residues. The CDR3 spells CASSQDFAGADSPLHF. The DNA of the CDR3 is TGTGCCAGCAGCCAAGATTTCGCGGGGGCAGATTCACCCCTCCACTTT.

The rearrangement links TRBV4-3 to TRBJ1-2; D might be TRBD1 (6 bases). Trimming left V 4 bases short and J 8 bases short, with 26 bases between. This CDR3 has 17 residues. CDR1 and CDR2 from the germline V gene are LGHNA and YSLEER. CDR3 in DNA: TGCGCCAGCAGCCTCCACTCGAGCCGGGACACCCATGAGGGCTACACCTTC. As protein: CASSLHSSRDTHEGYTF.

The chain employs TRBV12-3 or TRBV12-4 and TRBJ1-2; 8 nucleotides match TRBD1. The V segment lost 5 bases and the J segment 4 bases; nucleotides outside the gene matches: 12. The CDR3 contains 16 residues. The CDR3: CASSTAGTGQVYGYTF. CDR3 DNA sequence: TGTGCCAGCAGTACCGCCGGGACGGGACAGGTCTATGGCTACACCTTC.

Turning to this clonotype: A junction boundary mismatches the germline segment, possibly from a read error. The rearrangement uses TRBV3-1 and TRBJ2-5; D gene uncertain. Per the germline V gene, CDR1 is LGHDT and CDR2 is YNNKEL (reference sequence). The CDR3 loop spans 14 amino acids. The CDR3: CASSQRTAWETQYF. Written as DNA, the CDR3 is TGTGCCAGTAGCCAACGAACGGCGTGGGAGACCCAGTACTTC.

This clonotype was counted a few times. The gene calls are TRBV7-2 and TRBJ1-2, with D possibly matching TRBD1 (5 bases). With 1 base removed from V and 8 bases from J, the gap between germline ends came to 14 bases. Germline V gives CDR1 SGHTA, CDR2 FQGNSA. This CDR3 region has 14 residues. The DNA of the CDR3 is TGTGCCAGCAGCTTAGTGGGGGGGGGAAGGGGCTACACCTTC. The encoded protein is CASSLVGGGRGYTF.

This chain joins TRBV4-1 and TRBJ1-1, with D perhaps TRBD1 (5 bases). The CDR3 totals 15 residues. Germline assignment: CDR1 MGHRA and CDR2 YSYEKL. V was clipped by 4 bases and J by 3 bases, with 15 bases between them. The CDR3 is CASSPPQLGHTEAFF. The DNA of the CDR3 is TGCGCCAGCAGCCCCCCGCAGCTGGGGCACACTGAAGCTTTCTTT.

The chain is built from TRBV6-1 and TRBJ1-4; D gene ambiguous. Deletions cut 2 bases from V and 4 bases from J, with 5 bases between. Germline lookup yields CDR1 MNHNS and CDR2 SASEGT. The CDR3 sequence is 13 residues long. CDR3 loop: CASSERVNEKLFF. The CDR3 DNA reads TGTGCCAGCAGTGAACGGGTTAATGAAAAACTGTTTTTT.

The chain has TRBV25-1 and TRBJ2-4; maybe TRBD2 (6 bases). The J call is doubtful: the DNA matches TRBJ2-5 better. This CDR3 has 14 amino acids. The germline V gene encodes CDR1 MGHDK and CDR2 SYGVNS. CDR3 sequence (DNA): TGTGCCAGCAGTGAAGGGGCAGCGGGAGAGACCCAGTACTTC. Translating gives CASSEGAAGETQYF.